This T cell receptor (beta chain) was identified in a study of T cell changes during pregnancy in multiple sclerosis. Some clones are missing from TCRdb's copy, which holds only in-frame ones; the method was immunoSEQ multiplex PCR. Of tens of thousands of clones in the sample, roughly 92% were seen once. Germline V lookup: CDR1 LNHDA, CDR2 SQIVND (reference sequence). This CDR3 comprises 13 residues. V gave up 5 bases and J gave up 4 bases, with 9 bases separating them. The genes are TRBV19 and TRBJ1-5; a weak D match, TRBD1 (5 bases). This material consisted of peripheral blood, taken in the first trimester of pregnancy. This clonotype originated in a female donor in good health, enrolled as a control in a pregnancy study. This CDR3 reads CASSWGNNQPQHF. The CDR3 DNA reads TGTGCCAGTAGTTGGGGCAATAATCAGCCCCAGCATTTT.